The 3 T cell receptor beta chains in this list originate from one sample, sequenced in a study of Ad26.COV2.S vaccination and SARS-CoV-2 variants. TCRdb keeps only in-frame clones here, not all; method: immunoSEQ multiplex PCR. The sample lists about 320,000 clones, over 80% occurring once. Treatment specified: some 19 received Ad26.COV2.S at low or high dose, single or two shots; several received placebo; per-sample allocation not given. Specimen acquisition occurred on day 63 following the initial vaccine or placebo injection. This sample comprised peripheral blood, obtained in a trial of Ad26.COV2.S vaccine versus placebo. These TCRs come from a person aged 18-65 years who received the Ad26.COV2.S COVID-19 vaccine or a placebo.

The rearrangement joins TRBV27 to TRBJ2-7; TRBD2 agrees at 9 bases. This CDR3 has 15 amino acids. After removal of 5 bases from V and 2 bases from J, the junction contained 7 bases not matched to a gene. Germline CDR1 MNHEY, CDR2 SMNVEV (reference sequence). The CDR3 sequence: CASSLSGGRTYEQYF. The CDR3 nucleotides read TGTGCCAGCAGTCTCAGCGGGGGGCGCACCTACGAGCAGTACTTC.

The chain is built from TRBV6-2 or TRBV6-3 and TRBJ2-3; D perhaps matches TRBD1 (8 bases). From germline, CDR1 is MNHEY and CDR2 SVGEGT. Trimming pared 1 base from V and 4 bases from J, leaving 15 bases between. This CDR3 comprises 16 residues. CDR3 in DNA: TGTGCCAGCAGTTACTGGAGGACAGGGAGGGCAGATACGCAGTATTTT. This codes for CASSYWRTGRADTQYF.

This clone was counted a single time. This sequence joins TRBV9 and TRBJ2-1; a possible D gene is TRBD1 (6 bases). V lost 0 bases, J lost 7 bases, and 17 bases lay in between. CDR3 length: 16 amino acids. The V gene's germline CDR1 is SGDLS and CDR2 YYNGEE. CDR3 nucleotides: TGTGCCAGCAGCGTAGCTGTGACAAAGGGGGATAATGAGCAGTTCTTC. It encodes CASSVAVTKGDNEQFF.